The 18 T cell receptor beta chains below were found in one sample sequenced in a study of graft-versus-host responses after intestinal transplantation. The antigens these receptors bind are not known. Assay used: immunoSEQ multiplex PCR; TCRdb lists only in-frame clones, some missing. This table has around 99,000 clones, roughly 90% appearing once. The source was unstimulated CD4+ T cells sorted from spleen or lymph node cells, collected before transplant. All receptors derive from a human donor who was the organ donor for an intestinal transplant.

This clone was seen a handful of times. This chain connects TRBV7-6 to TRBJ2-5, with TRBD2 matching over 8 bases. The CDR3 covers 15 residues. V lost 4 bases to trimming and J lost 5 bases; unmatched junction nucleotides: 9. Germline CDR1 and CDR2: SGHVS and FNYEAQ. CDR3 in amino acids: CASSSGTSAAETQYF. In DNA form, the CDR3 reads TGTGCCAGCAGCTCTGGGACTAGTGCGGCCGAGACCCAGTACTTC.

The chain uses TRBV10-3 and TRBJ1-5; D gene unclear. In germline, CDR1 is ENHRY, CDR2 SYGVKD. V was clipped by 6 bases and J by 1 base, with 10 bases between them. This CDR3 region has 14 residues. The CDR3 DNA reads TGTGCCATCAGCGATGGGGAAAGCAATCAGCCCCAGCATTTT. Translating gives CAISDGESNQPQHF.

The V call is TRBV18, the J call TRBJ1-1, with D unclear. Looked up from germline, CDR1 is KGHSH and CDR2 is LQKENI. V dropped 2 bases and J dropped 0 bases, with 7 bases sitting between them. The CDR3 spans 14 residues. CDR3 nucleotides: TGTGCCAGCTCACCAGAGGGTATGAACACTGAAGCTTTCTTT. Amino acid sequence: CASSPEGMNTEAFF.

The chain employs TRBV28 and TRBJ1-2; D is undetermined. Germline-derived CDR1 and CDR2 are MDHEN and SYDVKM. Between the trimmed V and J ends, which lost 3 bases and 5 bases, there was a span of 7 bases. The CDR3 is made up of 12 amino acids. The CDR3 DNA reads as TGTGCCAGCAGTTTTAGGGTTTATGGCTACACCTTC. Translating gives CASSFRVYGYTF.

CDR3: CASSLAGAGANVLTF. The CDR3 DNA reads as TGTGCCAGCAGCTTAGCAGGGGCTGGGGCCAACGTCCTGACTTTC. This chain joins TRBV13 and TRBJ2-6; D is possibly TRBD1 (6 bases). This CDR3 is built from 15 residues. Germline V lookup: CDR1 PRHDT, CDR2 FYEKMQ (reference sequence). V gave up 1 base and J gave up 2 bases, with 6 bases separating them.

V and J are TRBV6-5 and TRBJ2-1, with 8 positions matching TRBD1. CDR3 size: 14 residues. CDR1 is MNHEY, CDR2 SVGAGI, per germline. V lost 6 bases to trimming and J lost 4 bases; unmatched junction nucleotides: 5. CDR3 bases: TGTGCCAGCAGGGGACAGGAACTATACAATGAGCAGTTCTTC. It is translated as CASRGQELYNEQFF.

The rearrangement links TRBV28 to TRBJ1-2; D not resolved. Between the trimmed V and J ends, which lost 4 bases and 5 bases, there was a span of 14 bases. The CDR3 is 14 residues long. CDR1 is MDHEN and CDR2 is SYDVKM in the germline V gene. The CDR3 bases are TGTGCCAGCAGTTCACTCGGCGGGAGATATGGCTACACCTTC. This gives the protein CASSSLGGRYGYTF.

CDR3 DNA sequence: TGTGCCAGCAGTGAAGCGAACAGAGTGAAAATCGAGCAGTACTTC. Translation gives CASSEANRVKIEQYF. V is TRBV6-1 and J is TRBJ2-7; D gene unclear. The germline CDR1 and CDR2 sequences are MNHNS and SASEGT. V was shortened by 0 bases and J by 6 bases, with 15 bases between the two germline ends. The CDR3 is made up of 15 amino acids.

This sequence joins TRBV28 and TRBJ2-3; 8 bases are a match to TRBD2. The V segment lost 8 bases and the J segment 2 bases; nucleotides outside the gene matches: 12. This CDR3 contains 16 residues. Germline values: CDR1 MDHEN, CDR2 SYDVKM. This CDR3 reads CASGQPGLGDTDTQYF. The CDR3 DNA follows: TGTGCCAGCGGACAACCGGGACTAGGGGACACAGATACGCAGTATTTT.

This chain uses TRBV7-9 with TRBJ2-2, with 13 bases fitting TRBD2. Trimming cost V 5 bases and J 4 bases; bases outside gene matches: 4. From germline, CDR1 is SEHNR and CDR2 FQNEAQ (reference sequence). This CDR3 is built from 16 residues. CDR3 nucleotide sequence: TGTGCCAGCAGCCATACTAGCGGGAGGGGCACCGGGGAGCTGTTTTTT. It is translated as CASSHTSGRGTGELFF.

The chain is built from TRBV5-1 and TRBJ1-2; a weak D match, TRBD1 (6 bases). Trimming shortened V by 5 bases and J by 4 bases, and 15 bases separated the two germline ends. The CDR3 runs to 14 residues. CDR1 and CDR2 from the germline V gene are SGHRS and YFSETQ. Here the CDR3 DNA reads TGCGCCAGCAGACCTGCAGGGGATGGCTATGGCTACACCTTC. It translates to CASRPAGDGYGYTF. Based on the CDR3 plus reference TRBV5-1 and TRBJ1-2, the full variable domain is KAGVTQTPRYLIKTRGQQVTLSCSPISGHRSVSWYQQTPGQGLQFLFEYFSETQRNKGNFPGRFSGRQFSNSRSEMNVSTLELGDSALYLCASRPAGDGYGYTFGSGTRLTVV.

This clone is a singleton in its sample. The chain has TRBV6-5 and TRBJ1-6; unclear D gene. Deletions cut 2 bases from V and 5 bases from J, with 4 bases between. The CDR3 sequence is 13 residues long. Looked up from germline, CDR1 is MNHEY and CDR2 is SVGAGI. CDR3 amino acids: CASSYRNNSPLHF. The CDR3 DNA follows: TGTGCCAGCAGTTACAGGAATAATTCACCCCTCCACTTT.

The chain couples TRBV5-5 to TRBJ1-2; D remains ambiguous. The CDR3 length is 13 residues. Trimming stripped 0 bases from V and 8 bases from J, with 11 bases between. The germline V gene encodes CDR1 SGHKS and CDR2 YYEKEE (reference sequence). The CDR3 bases are TGTGCCAGCAGCTTGGATCTGGGGTTAGGCTACACCTTC. Protein sequence: CASSLDLGLGYTF.

The chain has TRBV5-6 and TRBJ2-7; 8 positions agree with TRBD1. In germline, CDR1 is SGHDT, CDR2 YYEEEE. J lost 9 bases, V lost 3 bases, and 14 bases had no gene match. This CDR3 comprises 15 residues. The CDR3 region is CASSWERTGSVGQYF. The CDR3 bases are TGTGCCAGCAGCTGGGAAAGGACAGGGTCTGTGGGGCAGTACTTC.

This chain links TRBV4-2 with TRBJ1-2, with D unclear. Germline V CDR1 and CDR2: LGHNA, YNFKEQ. The CDR3 length is 15 residues. The germline V and J ends were trimmed by 5 bases and 1 base, with 14 bases remaining between them. The CDR3 DNA sequence: TGTGCCAGCAGCAAGCCCGGACGGAGTAACTATGGCTACACCTTC. This gives the protein CASSKPGRSNYGYTF.

The chain recombines TRBV18 with TRBJ2-7, with 9 bases fitting TRBD2. With V trimmed by 3 bases and J by 5 bases, 20 bases remained unmatched. Germline loops: CDR1 KGHSH, CDR2 LQKENI. The CDR3 has 19 residues. The CDR3: CASSPPTGQHSGSIHEQYF. The CDR3 region has the DNA TGTGCCAGCTCACCTCCGACGGGACAGCATAGCGGGAGTATCCACGAGCAGTACTTC.

In its sample, this clone was seen a few times. V is TRBV10-1 and J is TRBJ2-7; D remains ambiguous. This CDR3 contains 17 residues. Trimming took off 1 base at V and 5 bases at J, with 21 bases between the two ends. Germline CDR1 is WNHNN and CDR2 is SYGVQD (reference sequence). CDR3 residues: CASSEWNPGPNGNEQYF. CDR3 nucleotide sequence: TGCGCCAGCAGTGAGTGGAACCCCGGCCCAAATGGGAACGAGCAGTACTTC.

The chain combines TRBV10-1 with TRBJ2-7, with 11 bases fitting TRBD2. The CDR3 covers 15 residues. With V trimmed by 0 bases and J by 2 bases, 0 bases remained unmatched. The germline V gene has CDR1 WNHNN and CDR2 SYGVQD (reference sequence). The CDR3 nucleotides read TGCGCCAGCAGTGAGTCGGGACTAGCGGCCTACGAGCAGTACTTC. Encoded protein: CASSESGLAAYEQYF.